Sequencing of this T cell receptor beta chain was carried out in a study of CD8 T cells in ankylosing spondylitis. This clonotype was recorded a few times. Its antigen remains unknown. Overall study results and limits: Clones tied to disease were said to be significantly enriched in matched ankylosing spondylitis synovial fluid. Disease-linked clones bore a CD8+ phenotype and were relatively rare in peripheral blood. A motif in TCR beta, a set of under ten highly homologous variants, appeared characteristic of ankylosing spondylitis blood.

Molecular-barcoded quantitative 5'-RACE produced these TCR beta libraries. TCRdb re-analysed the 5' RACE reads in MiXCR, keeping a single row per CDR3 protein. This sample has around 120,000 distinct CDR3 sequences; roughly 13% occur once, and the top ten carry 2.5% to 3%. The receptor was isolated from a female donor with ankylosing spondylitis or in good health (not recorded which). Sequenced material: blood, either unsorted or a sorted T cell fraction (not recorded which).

Here the CDR3 DNA reads TGTGCCAGCAGTGCTCTAGCGGGAGGCCGCACAGATACGCAGTATTTT. This sequence encodes CASSALAGGRTDTQYF. This sequence joins TRBV2 and TRBJ2-3; 11 bases match TRBD2. CDR1 SNHLY and CDR2 FYNNEI come from the germline V gene. V lost 4 bases, J lost 1 base, and 4 bases stayed unmatched. This CDR3 region has 16 residues.